This TCR beta chain originates from a study of blood T cell repertoires in COVID-19. At the level of the study: PBMCs, B-cell-depleted T cells, or T cells provided the cDNA or gDNA that made up the material.

This clone was counted a few times. In the original analysis: Amplification of reference gene primers provided the estimated nucleated cell counts. Sequenced by immunoSEQ multiplex PCR; TCRdb stores in-frame clones only, minus some. The DNA gave D and trimming, while V, J and clone size come from that table. The profile shows 130,000 to 150,000 clones, approximately 87% of them singletons. The CDR3 length is 14 residues. Germline trimming cut 0 bases from V and 5 bases from J; bases unmatched to any gene: 0. Per the germline V gene, CDR1 is MNHEY and CDR2 is SVGAGI. The V and J genes are TRBV6-5 and TRBJ2-7, with 11 bases fitting TRBD2. Sequenced sample: peripheral blood. This TCR derives from a woman aged 35 to 49 with acute or convalescent COVID-19. CDR3 DNA: TGTGCCAGCAGTTACTCTAGCGGGAGGGACGAGCAGTACTTC. This encodes CASSYSSGRDEQYF.